This T cell receptor beta chain derives from a study of glioma-infiltrating T cells. Study-level findings and limits: Above-expected tissue-blood divergence occurred in all gliomas, most in low-grade ones. Only very few CDR3 sequences appeared in both tissue and blood.

This CDR3 contains 12 residues. Trimming cost V 5 bases and J 10 bases, with 14 bases left between them. Germline V gene lookup returns CDR1 KGHSH and CDR2 LQKENI. With respect to this clonotype: Its specificity is unknown. A much larger clonotype is one base distant, so this may be a read error.

The iRepertoire nested amplicon-rescue multiplex PCR amplified TCR alpha and beta CDR3s from RNA. For one-step reverse transcription and amplification, roughly 85-450 ng of tissue mRNA or PBMC total RNA was used. TCRdb ran MiXCR on the multiplex PCR reads and lists one entry per CDR3 protein. This sample has 150,000 to 200,000 distinct CDR3 sequences; roughly 45% occur once, and the top ten carry over 4%. V is TRBV18 and J is TRBJ1-1, with D tentatively TRBD1 (5 bases). Sequenced: glioma tissue, nonneoplastic brain tissue, or PBMCs (not recorded which). The TCR comes from a human donor with low-grade glioma or glioblastoma, undergoing nonglioma brain surgery, or in good health (not recorded which). The CDR3 loop reads CASSAGQAAAFF. For the CDR3, the DNA is TGTGCCAGCTCAGCGGGGCAGGCTGCAGCTTTCTTT.